This TCR beta chain stems from a study of T cells in localized non-small cell lung cancer. Study results and limitations: Heterogeneity stays possible, as sequencing covered only one tumor region.

Only in-frame clones appear in the TCRdb table, and some are missing; sequencing was by immunoSEQ multiplex PCR. The sample contains 90,000 or so clones, about nine tenths of which appear only once. Regarding this clone: Its target is unknown.

Trimming removed 5 bases from V and 8 bases from J, with 7 bases in between. The CDR3 totals 10 residues. Germline CDR1 and CDR2: DFQATT and SNEGSKA (reference sequence). This receptor was taken from a man between 40 and 75 years old with stage I squamous cell lung carcinoma. This material consisted of peripheral blood, taken before any cancer treatment. The chain is built from TRBV20-1 and TRBJ2-1; D not resolved. As DNA, the CDR3 is TGCAGTGCTCCTAGGCATGAGCAGTTCTTC. As protein: CSAPRHEQFF.